The 20 T cell receptor beta chains below all came from one sample that was sequenced in a study of T cells in Graves' hyperthyroidism and ophthalmopathy. Amplified TCR beta CDR3 regions came from RNA transcripts. First-round RT-PCR targeting the TCR CDR3 was performed with the HTBI primer set. Each CDR3 protein gets one entry after TCRdb re-called the multiplex PCR reads with MiXCR. The sample lists nearly 750,000 distinct CDR3 sequences, under 45% occurring once. The specimen was blood. The receptors here all came from a woman in her 40s with Graves' hyperthyroidism.

This clonotype turned up a few times. This chain joins TRBV5-8 and TRBJ1-4; no clear D. V was cut by 0 bases and J by 8 bases, with 8 bases left in between. CDR1 SGHTS and CDR2 YDEGEE come from the germline V gene. The CDR3 covers 13 residues. Here the CDR3 reads CASSLDGEEKLFF. CDR3 nucleotide sequence: TGTGCCAGCAGCTTGGATGGAGAGGAAAAACTGTTTTTT.

This clonotype was seen at least ten times. The chain links TRBV7-2 to TRBJ1-4; D is ambiguous. CDR3 length equals 14 residues. Germline V gene sequence: CDR1 SGHTA, CDR2 FQGNSA. V was cut by 2 bases and J by 0 bases, with 4 bases left in between. The CDR3 region is CASSLPATNEKLFF. The CDR3 DNA is TGTGCCAGCAGCTTACCGGCAACTAATGAAAAACTGTTTTTT.

The rearrangement joins TRBV6-2 or TRBV6-3 to TRBJ2-7; D is possibly TRBD2 (5 bases). Germline loops: CDR1 MNHEY, CDR2 SVGEGT. The CDR3 runs to 12 residues. Trimming took 6 bases from V and 0 from J, leaving 6 bases between them. The CDR3 sequence: CASRRGSYEQYF. For the CDR3, the DNA is TGTGCCAGCAGACGGGGCTCCTACGAGCAGTACTTC.

This clonotype has a count of ten or more. The CDR3 reads CASSQDTSGPYQETQYF. The CDR3 DNA follows: TGCGCCAGCAGCCAAGATACTAGCGGACCGTACCAAGAGACCCAGTACTTC. The rearrangement uses TRBV4-3 and TRBJ2-5; 8 bases align to TRBD2. With 0 bases clipped from V and 0 bases from J, the junction kept 6 bases outside the gene matches. This CDR3 is built from 17 residues. Looked up from germline, CDR1 is LGHNA and CDR2 is YSLEER.

CDR3 residues: CSAMGLAGGHSYEQYF. For the CDR3, the DNA is TGCAGTGCTATGGGGCTAGCGGGAGGACACTCCTACGAGCAGTACTTC. The rearrangement links TRBV20-1 to TRBJ2-7; the match to TRBD2 covers 11 bases. The CDR3 has 16 amino acids. V dropped 4 bases and J dropped 0; count of bases not matched to a gene: 8. CDR1 DFQATT and CDR2 SNEGSKA come from the germline V gene (reference sequence).

This clonotype was recorded at least ten times. The chain employs TRBV10-3 and TRBJ2-2, with TRBD1 matching over 8 bases. Germline V gene data show CDR1 as ENHRY and CDR2 as SYGVKD. J lost 3 bases, V lost 4 bases, and 4 bases had no gene match. The CDR3 sequence is 15 residues long. CDR3 residues: CAISVPGQDTGELFF. CDR3 nucleotide sequence: TGTGCCATCAGTGTACCGGGACAGGACACCGGGGAGCTGTTTTTT.

Many counts were recorded for this clonotype. This rearrangement joins TRBV29-1 to TRBJ1-1; 8 positions agree with TRBD1. The J segment lost 0 bases and the V segment lost 6 bases, leaving 6 bases of the junction unmatched. The V gene's germline CDR1 is SQVTM and CDR2 ANQGSEA. The CDR3 extends over 14 amino acids. CDR3 protein: CSVEQGVMNTEAFF. For the CDR3, the DNA is TGCAGCGTGGAACAGGGGGTGATGAACACTGAAGCTTTCTTT.

The chain is built from TRBV10-2 and TRBJ2-2; D not certain. The V gene lost 6 bases and the J gene lost 2 bases, with 13 bases spanning the gap. This CDR3 is 15 amino acids long. The V gene's germline CDR1 is WSHSY and CDR2 SAAADI. The CDR3 region has the DNA TGCGCCAGCAGGCCCCCAACAGCCAACACCGGGGAGCTGTTTTTT. Translation gives CASRPPTANTGELFF.

The chain uses TRBV5-1 and TRBJ2-7; perhaps TRBD2 as D (6 bases). Germline lookup yields CDR1 SGHRS and CDR2 YFSETQ. The ends were cut back, 4 bases at V and 3 bases at J, with 20 bases in the middle. This CDR3 contains 16 residues. The CDR3 sequence: CASSQESGTGIYEQYF. The CDR3 nucleotides read TGCGCCAGCAGCCAAGAGTCCGGGACTGGGATCTACGAGCAGTACTTC.

The rearrangement joins TRBV12-3 or TRBV12-4 to TRBJ1-2; 8 bases are a match to TRBD1. The length of the CDR3 is 17 residues. Trimming cost V 6 bases and J 3 bases; bases outside gene matches: 15. The chain's CDR3 is CASSPSSGGAMDYGYTF. The DNA for the CDR3 is TGTGCCAGCAGCCCTTCTTCAGGGGGCGCGATGGACTATGGCTACACCTTC.

The sample holds a few counts of this clonotype. This chain connects TRBV2 to TRBJ1-6, with 7 bases identical to TRBD1. Germline V gene lookup returns CDR1 SNHLY and CDR2 FYNNEI. The CDR3 length is 15 residues. Trimming cost V 8 bases and J 8 bases; bases outside gene matches: 12. This chain's CDR3 is CASSPATGDDSPLHF. The CDR3 nucleotides read TGTGCCAGCTCACCAGCAACAGGGGACGATTCACCCCTCCACTTT.

This clonotype was detected ten times or more. The chain couples TRBV25-1 to TRBJ1-1; 11 bases map to TRBD1. CDR1 is MGHDK, CDR2 SYGVNS, per germline. J was trimmed by 1 base and V by 2 bases; bases with no gene match: 6. The CDR3 runs 17 residues. CDR3 loop: CASSEQDRGLTNTEAFF. The DNA for the CDR3 is TGTGCCAGCAGTGAACAGGACAGGGGGCTTACGAACACTGAAGCTTTCTTT.

A remark on this clonotype: A much larger clone lies one base from this, so it may be a read error. J is TRBJ1-2 and V is TRBV3-1; no reliable D call. This CDR3 has 12 amino acids. Germline V gene sequence: CDR1 LGHDT, CDR2 YNNKEL (reference sequence). CDR3: CASSQPGNGYAF. In DNA form, the CDR3 reads TGTGCCAGCAGCCAACCAGGCAATGGCTACGCCTTC.

There are many counts of this clonotype. The chain joins TRBV2 to TRBJ2-7, with D possibly matching TRBD2 (6 bases). CDR1 and CDR2 (germline): SNHLY, FYNNEI. V was trimmed by 6 bases and J by 3 bases, leaving 18 bases between them. CDR3 length equals 15 residues. The CDR3 bases are TGTGCCAGCAGCTACCCTCGGGAGAAAGGCTACGAGCAGTACTTC. Protein sequence: CASSYPREKGYEQYF.

The table lists this clonotype with many counts. This chain connects TRBV12-3 or TRBV12-4 to TRBJ1-2; the D is unclear. Trimming took 5 bases from V and 3 from J, leaving 16 bases between them. The CDR3 covers 15 residues. Here the CDR3 DNA reads TGTGCCAGCAGTCCTTTCAGCACATCGGACTATGGCTACACCTTC. Protein product: CASSPFSTSDYGYTF.

This clonotype appeared a few times. This chain joins TRBV20-1 and TRBJ1-1; D possibly corresponds to TRBD1 (5 bases). CDR1 and CDR2 (germline): DFQATT, SNEGSKA (reference sequence). This CDR3 has 15 amino acids. Trimming stripped 6 bases from V and 6 bases from J, with 23 bases between. The DNA for the CDR3 is TGCAGTGCCCACCCCTCGAACGACAGAGGCCCTGAAGCTTTCTTT. Protein product: CSAHPSNDRGPEAFF.

This clonotype has more than one count but fewer than ten. J is TRBJ1-5 and V is TRBV7-9; D is undetermined. The CDR3 sequence is 14 residues long. Germline-derived CDR1 and CDR2 are SEHNR and FQNEAQ (reference sequence). Deletions cut 3 bases from V and 3 bases from J, with 9 bases between. CDR3 DNA sequence: TGTGCCAGCAGCTTTTTTGGACCCAATCAGCCCCAGCATTTT. It codes for CASSFFGPNQPQHF. The full variable domain, its missing parts supplied by reference TRBV7-9 and TRBJ1-5, is DTGVSQNPRHKITKRGQNVTFRCDPISEHNRLYWYRQTLGQGPEFLTYFQNEAQLEKSRLLSDRFSAERPKGSFSTLEIQRTEQGDSAMYLCASSFFGPNQPQHFGDGTRLSIL.

Concerning this clonotype itself: A read error is possible here, since a much larger clone lies one base away. V usage is TRBV24-1 and J usage is TRBJ2-2; D uncertain. This CDR3 has 17 residues. Looked up from germline, CDR1 is KGHDR and CDR2 is SFDVKD. CDR3 DNA: TGTGCCACCAGTGGCCTCTCTTTAGGACGTAACACCGAGGAGCTGTTTTTT. Protein sequence: CATSGLSLGRNTEELFF.

The V gene is TRBV5-8, the J gene TRBJ2-5; TRBD2 agrees at 7 bases. The J segment lost 0 bases and the V segment lost 1 base, leaving 6 bases of the junction unmatched. This CDR3 region has 16 residues. Germline values: CDR1 SGHTS, CDR2 YDEGEE. The chain's CDR3 is CASSLHAGDHQETQYF. In nucleotides, the CDR3 is TGTGCCAGCAGCTTGCATGCGGGAGACCACCAAGAGACCCAGTACTTC.

The rearrangement joins TRBV6-2 or TRBV6-3 to TRBJ1-1; 9 nucleotides align to TRBD1. This CDR3 is built from 17 residues. Germline loops: CDR1 MNHEY, CDR2 SVGEGT. The J segment lost 3 bases and the V segment lost 5 bases, leaving 13 bases of the junction unmatched. CDR3 protein: CASSLQDGTGIYTEAFF. For the CDR3, the DNA is TGTGCCAGCAGTCTACAGGACGGGACAGGGATCTACACTGAAGCTTTCTTT.